These T cell receptor beta chains were read from a single sample in a study of cytomegalovirus exposure and HLA in healthy donors. Produced via immunoSEQ multiplex PCR; TCRdb's table is partial and in-frame only. Among some 90,000 clones listed, about 81% were seen once. Sequencing was done on a sample of PBMCs. Receptor source: a man between 35 and 55 years old in good health and CMV-seronegative. The CDR3 runs from the conserved cysteine through the conserved F or W. Fields, in order: D gene, J gene, clone size, V gene, CDR3 DNA, CDR3 protein. D genes are given only for firm matches. The size entry is marked missing in some rows and otherwise reads once, few, many or a size class.

>TRBD1|TRBJ2-1|.|TRBV18
TGTGCCAGCTCACCTCTGAGTCTCGGGACAGGGGGCCTGAATGAGCAGTTCTTC
CASSPLSLGTGGLNEQFF
>TRBD1|TRBJ1-6|medium-sized|TRBV6-5
TGTGCCAGCAGCGCTACGGACAGGGGAGATTCACCCCTCCACTTT
CASSATDRGDSPLHF
>.|TRBJ2-1|.|TRBV30
TGTGCCTGGAGTGTAGGACAGGGCGGGAGCTCCTACAATGAGCAGTTCTTC
CAWSVGQGGSSYNEQFF
>TRBD2|TRBJ2-2|.|TRBV14
TGTGCCAGCAGCCAAGATCCGGGGGGTCTTAATCTAGGGGAGCTGTTTTTT
CASSQDPGGLNLGELFF
>.|TRBJ2-7|.|TRBV5-1
TGCGCCAGCAGCCCCCTTCCAGGGGAGCCCCGTAATGAGCAGTACTTC
CASSPLPGEPRNEQYF
>TRBD1|TRBJ2-1|few|TRBV28
TGTGCCAGCAGTCGAGGATGGACAGGGTTCTCTTGGAATGAGCAGTTCTTC
CASSRGWTGFSWNEQFF
>.|TRBJ2-5|few|TRBV6-7
TGTGCCAGCAGTGACCTGGACTGGGAGGAGACCCAGTACTTC
CASSDLDWEETQYF
>.|TRBJ2-2|.|TRBV5-1
TGCGCCAGCAGCTTCAGGGATTTGACCGGGGAGCTGTTTTTT
CASSFRDLTGELFF
>TRBD1|TRBJ1-1|.|TRBV19
TGTGCCAGTAGCAAGACAGGGAGTACTGAAGCTTTCTTT
CASSKTGSTEAFF
>.|TRBJ1-5|.|TRBV5-1
TGCGCCAGCAGCTTGGGAGGGGGGGACGTCAATCAGCCCCAGCATTTT
CASSLGGGDVNQPQHF
>TRBD2|TRBJ2-1|.|TRBV9
TGTGCCAGCAGCGTGCAGACTAGCGGAGGATATAATGAGCAGTTCTTC
CASSVQTSGGYNEQFF
>.|TRBJ1-2|.|TRBV2
TGTGCCAGTTCGACCAGGGAGGCTGGCTACACCTTC
CASSTREAGYTF
>.|TRBJ2-7|.|TRBV6-1
TGTGCCAGCAGTGAAGTGGAGTTCTCCTACGAGCAGTACTTC
CASSEVEFSYEQYF
>.|TRBJ1-3|.|TRBV5-4
TGTGCCAGCAGCGGGGACATTTGGGACACCATATATTTT
CASSGDIWDTIYF
>TRBD1|TRBJ2-2|.|TRBV11-2
TGTGCCAGCAGCGCGTACCGGGACAGGAACACCGGGGAGCTGTTTTTT
CASSAYRDRNTGELFF
>TRBD1|TRBJ1-6|few|TRBV30
TGTGCCTGGATCCAGGACAGGGACAATTCACCCCTCCACTTT
CAWIQDRDNSPLHF
>TRBD2|TRBJ2-1|.|TRBV7-2
TGTGCCAGCAGCCCGGGACTAGCGAGGCGGGGGGGAAATGAGCAGTTCTTC
CASSPGLARRGGNEQFF
>.|TRBJ2-2|.|TRBV15
TGTGCCACCAGCAGAGTAGGCGAGGGCCCCAAACACACCGGGGAGCTGTTTTTT
CATSRVGEGPKHTGELFF
>.|TRBJ2-2|.|TRBV9
TGTGCCAGCAGCGTAGCTGCAAGCGCGAACACCGGGGAGCTGTTTTTT
CASSVAASANTGELFF